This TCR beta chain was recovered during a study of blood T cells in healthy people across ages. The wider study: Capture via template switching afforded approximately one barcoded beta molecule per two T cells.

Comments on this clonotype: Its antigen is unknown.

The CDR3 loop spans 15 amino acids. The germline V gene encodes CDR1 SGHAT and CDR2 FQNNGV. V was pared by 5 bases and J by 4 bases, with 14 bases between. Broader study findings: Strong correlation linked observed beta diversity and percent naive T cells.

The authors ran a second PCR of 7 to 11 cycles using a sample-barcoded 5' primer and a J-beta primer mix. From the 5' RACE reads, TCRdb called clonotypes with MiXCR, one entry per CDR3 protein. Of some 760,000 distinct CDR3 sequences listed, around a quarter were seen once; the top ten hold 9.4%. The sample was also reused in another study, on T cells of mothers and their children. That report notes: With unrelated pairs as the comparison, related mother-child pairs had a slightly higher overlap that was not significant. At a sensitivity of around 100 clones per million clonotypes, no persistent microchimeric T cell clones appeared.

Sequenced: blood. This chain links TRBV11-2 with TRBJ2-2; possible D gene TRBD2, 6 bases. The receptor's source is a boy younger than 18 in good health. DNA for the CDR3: TGTGCCAGCAGCGCGGACCCCGGGGGCACCGGGGAGCTGTTTTTT. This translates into CASSADPGGTGELFF.